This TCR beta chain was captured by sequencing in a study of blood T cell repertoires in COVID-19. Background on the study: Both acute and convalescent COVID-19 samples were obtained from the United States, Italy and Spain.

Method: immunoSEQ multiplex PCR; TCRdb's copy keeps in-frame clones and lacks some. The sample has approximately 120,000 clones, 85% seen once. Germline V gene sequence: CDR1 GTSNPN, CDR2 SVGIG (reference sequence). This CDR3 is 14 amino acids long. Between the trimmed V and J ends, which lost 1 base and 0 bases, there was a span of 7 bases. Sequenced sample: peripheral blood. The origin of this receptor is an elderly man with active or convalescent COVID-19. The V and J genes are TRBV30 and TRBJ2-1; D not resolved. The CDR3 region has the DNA TGTGCCTGGAGTGGCACGAGCTCCTACAATGAGCAGTTCTTC. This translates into CAWSGTSSYNEQFF.